These 28 T cell receptor beta chains were all obtained from the same sample, sequenced in a study of OX40 agonist ivuxolimab in advanced cancers. Method: immunoSEQ multiplex PCR; TCRdb's copy keeps in-frame clones and lacks some. Found here are 45,000 to 60,000 clones, 85% to 90% of them singletons; the top ten hold around a tenth. Sequencing used CD4+ or CD8+ T cells sorted from blood, obtained in a trial of the OX40 agonist ivuxolimab. The receptors here all came from an adult with an advanced solid tumor such as melanoma, head and neck, liver or kidney cancer.

This clone was seen only a few times. The chain carries TRBV4-3 and TRBJ2-7; TRBD1 aligns across 7 bases. The CDR3 covers 14 residues. Trimming cost V 3 bases and J 5 bases; bases outside gene matches: 7. CDR1 is LGHNA and CDR2 is YSLEER in the germline V gene. The CDR3 coding sequence is TGCGCCAGCAGCCAGACAGGGCTTTTAAACGAGCAGTACTTC. It codes for CASSQTGLLNEQYF.

The rearrangement links TRBV11-2 to TRBJ2-2, with D tentatively TRBD1 (6 bases). The V end was cut by 5 bases, the J end by 4 bases, with 17 bases between. CDR1 and CDR2 from the germline V gene are SGHAT and FQNNGV. The CDR3 runs 16 residues. Here the CDR3 DNA reads TGTGCCAGCAGCGTAGGAACTACAGGGCCCACCGGGGAGCTGTTTTTT. It yields the protein CASSVGTTGPTGELFF. Filled out from reference TRBV11-2 and TRBJ2-2, the complete variable domain reads EAGVAQSPRYKIIEKRQSVAFWCNPISGHATLYWYQQILGQGPKLLIQFQNNGVVDDSQLPKDRFSAERLKGVDSTLKIQPAKLEDSAVYLCASSVGTTGPTGELFFGEGSRLTVL.

This rearrangement joins TRBV6-4 to TRBJ2-7; 8 bases fit TRBD1. Germline CDR1 MRHNA, CDR2 SNTAGT. The CDR3 extends over 13 amino acids. After removal of 5 bases from V and 6 bases from J, the junction contained 6 bases not matched to a gene. CDR3 DNA: TGTGCCAGCAGTCCAGGACAGGGAAGCGAGCAGTACTTC. It translates to CASSPGQGSEQYF.

CDR3 sequence reads: CASSHLTGVSYEQYF. The CDR3 nucleotides are TGCGCCAGCAGCCACCTGACAGGGGTATCCTACGAGCAGTACTTC. The V and J genes are TRBV4-1 and TRBJ2-7, with TRBD1 matching 8 bases. Trimming cost V 3 bases and J 1 base; bases outside gene matches: 5. Germline assignment: CDR1 MGHRA and CDR2 YSYEKL. The CDR3 is 15 residues long.

The chain is built from TRBV19 and TRBJ1-2; D possibly corresponds to TRBD1 (6 bases). In germline, CDR1 is LNHDA, CDR2 SQIVND (reference sequence). The V end was cut by 5 bases, the J end by 4 bases, with 17 bases between. The CDR3 totals 15 residues. In DNA, the CDR3 is TGTGCCAGTAGTTTCGGAACAGGGCACTTCTATGGCTACACCTTC. Translation gives CASSFGTGHFYGYTF.

J is TRBJ1-2 and V is TRBV27; TRBD1 agrees at 12 bases. V lost 0 bases and J lost 4; bases outside the gene matches: 15. CDR3 size: 20 residues. Germline CDR1 reads MNHEY; CDR2 reads SMNVEV (reference sequence). The CDR3 bases are TGTGCCAGCAGTTTATCGCCTTGGGGGACAGGGGGCCCTTGGGCCTATGGCTACACCTTC. Its protein product is CASSLSPWGTGGPWAYGYTF.

The chain is built from TRBV25-1 and TRBJ2-1, with 8 bases matching TRBD2. CDR3 length equals 16 residues. Germline loops: CDR1 MGHDK, CDR2 SYGVNS. Trimming cost V 1 base and J 2 bases; bases outside gene matches: 4. CDR3 protein: CASSEFPAGAYNEQFF. As DNA, the CDR3 is TGTGCCAGCAGTGAATTCCCAGCGGGGGCCTACAATGAGCAGTTCTTC.

This clone was found once. The rearrangement joins TRBV7-6 to TRBJ1-5, with a possible D match to TRBD1 (6 bases). The CDR3 covers 15 residues. Trimming shortened V by 1 base and J by 2 bases, and 9 bases separated the two germline ends. Germline V gene sequence: CDR1 SGHVS, CDR2 FNYEAQ. CDR3 DNA sequence: TGTGCCAGCAGCTTAGTTTCAGGGGGCAATCAGCCCCAGCATTTT. Protein sequence: CASSLVSGGNQPQHF.

The chain couples TRBV7-3 to TRBJ2-1; D could derive from TRBD1 or TRBD2 (5 bases each). V shed 2 bases and J shed 5 bases, with 19 bases lying between them. The CDR3 length is 17 residues. CDR1 SGHTA and CDR2 FQGTGA come from the germline V gene. The CDR3 DNA follows: TGTGCCAGCAGCTTAGGTTCTAATACGGGGCACAACAATGAGCAGTTCTTC. Translating gives CASSLGSNTGHNNEQFF.

The rearrangement uses TRBV13 and TRBJ2-1; the match to TRBD2 covers 11 bases. The CDR3 is 17 residues long. Trimming at V came to 2 bases and at J to 5 bases, leaving 8 bases not matched to a gene. Germline loops: CDR1 PRHDT, CDR2 FYEKMQ (reference sequence). CDR3 sequence reads: CASSLLPSGRLNNEQFF. The CDR3 DNA follows: TGTGCCAGCAGCTTATTGCCTAGCGGGAGGCTAAACAATGAGCAGTTCTTC.

This clone was seen a single time. The chain links TRBV6-5 to TRBJ1-1; D unclear. V was clipped by 2 bases and J by 6 bases, with 13 bases between them. Per the germline V gene, CDR1 is MNHEY and CDR2 is SVGAGI. The CDR3 extends over 14 amino acids. In DNA, the CDR3 is TGTGCCAGCAGTTACAGCCGGGTTGCATCTGAAGCTTTCTTT. Protein: CASSYSRVASEAFF.

The chain joins TRBV2 to TRBJ2-5; 10 nucleotides line up with TRBD1. V shed 6 bases, J shed 5 bases, and the junction held 6 bases outside the gene matches. The CDR3 covers 14 residues. The germline CDR1 and CDR2 sequences are SNHLY and FYNNEI. Here the CDR3 reads CASSPGTGDETQYF. In DNA form, the CDR3 reads TGTGCCAGCAGCCCCGGGACAGGGGACGAGACCCAGTACTTC.

The chain is built from TRBV5-1 and TRBJ1-1; D remains unclear. Trimming cost V 1 base and J 4 bases, with 8 bases left between them. The CDR3 has 13 amino acids. Germline V gives CDR1 SGHRS, CDR2 YFSETQ. The CDR3 is CASSLKQSTEAFF. DNA of the CDR3: TGCGCCAGCAGCTTGAAACAGAGCACTGAAGCTTTCTTT.

The V and J genes are TRBV9 and TRBJ1-4, with 8 bases aligning to TRBD1. V lost 4 bases and J lost 0; bases outside the gene matches: 14. The CDR3 is 19 amino acids. CDR1 SGDLS and CDR2 YYNGEE come from the germline V gene. The CDR3 DNA reads TGTGCCAGCAGCCCTCGCGGGACAGGAACCTTCGCAACTAATGAAAAACTGTTTTTT. Protein: CASSPRGTGTFATNEKLFF.

This chain links TRBV6-4 with TRBJ2-1, with 9 bases aligning to TRBD2. Germline loops: CDR1 MRHNA, CDR2 SNTAGT. The CDR3 totals 15 residues. V shed 0 bases, J shed 6 bases, and the junction held 3 bases outside the gene matches. The CDR3 here is CASSDSAGGGNEQFF. Written as DNA, the CDR3 is TGTGCCAGCAGTGACTCTGCGGGAGGGGGCAATGAGCAGTTCTTC.

The chain is built from TRBV10-3 and TRBJ2-3, with D unresolved. CDR3 size: 15 residues. Trimming stripped 0 bases from V and 0 bases from J, with 7 bases between. CDR1 and CDR2 (germline): ENHRY, SYGVKD. The CDR3 reads CAISESAASTDTQYF. CDR3 DNA sequence: TGTGCCATCAGTGAGTCGGCAGCCAGCACAGATACGCAGTATTTT.

There are a few counts of this clone. This chain links TRBV4-3 with TRBJ2-3; 8 positions agree with TRBD1. Germline loops: CDR1 LGHNA, CDR2 YSLEER. The length of the CDR3 is 16 residues. With 4 bases clipped from V and 0 bases from J, the junction kept 6 bases outside the gene matches. The CDR3 protein is CASSPDRGISTDTQYF. CDR3 in DNA: TGCGCCAGCAGCCCCGACAGGGGAATTAGCACAGATACGCAGTATTTT.

The CDR3 nucleotides read TGTGCCAGCAGCTTGGTGAAGGGAGGAGGAGAAAAACTGTTTTTT. It specifies CASSLVKGGGEKLFF. The V and J genes are TRBV5-5 and TRBJ1-4, with D hard to call. The CDR3 spans 15 residues. Germline V gene lookup returns CDR1 SGHKS and CDR2 YYEKEE (reference sequence). V lost 0 bases, J lost 8 bases, and 14 bases lay in between.

This rearrangement joins TRBV9 to TRBJ2-7; 9 bases agree with TRBD1. The CDR3 is 18 amino acids. The germline gives CDR1 SGDLS, CDR2 YYNGEE. Trimming took 0 bases from V and 5 from J; bases not matched to a gene: 15. CDR3 protein: CASSVGGGYGTGFDEQYF. The CDR3 DNA is TGTGCCAGCAGCGTAGGAGGAGGATACGGGACAGGGTTTGACGAGCAGTACTTC.

The chain combines TRBV5-6 with TRBJ1-2; D is possibly TRBD1 (5 bases). The germline V and J ends were trimmed by 4 bases and 5 bases, with 12 bases remaining between them. The CDR3 runs 13 residues. Per the germline V gene, CDR1 is SGHDT and CDR2 is YYEEEE. This chain's CDR3 is CASSPDSPYGYTF. The CDR3 DNA reads TGTGCCAGCAGCCCCGACAGTCCATATGGCTACACCTTC.

V is TRBV6-6 and J is TRBJ2-3; possibly TRBD2 for D (7 bases). V dropped 7 bases and J dropped 2 bases, with 13 bases sitting between them. The CDR3 has 14 amino acids. Germline assignment: CDR1 MNHNY and CDR2 SVGAGI (reference sequence). The CDR3 reads CASTLGGATDTQYF. CDR3 DNA sequence: TGTGCCAGCACTTTAGGGGGGGCCACAGATACGCAGTATTTT.

This clone has just one count. The rearrangement joins TRBV5-1 to TRBJ2-5; D is ambiguous. This CDR3 spans 14 amino acids. V was pared by 0 bases and J by 9 bases, with 15 bases between. The V gene's germline CDR1 is SGHRS and CDR2 YFSETQ. DNA of the CDR3: TGCGCCAGCAGCTTGGATCAGTCGATCGACCCCCAGTACTTC. Translation gives CASSLDQSIDPQYF.

The table lists this clone with a few counts. Other DNA sequences within the sample encode an identical CDR3. V usage is TRBV7-9 and J usage is TRBJ2-7; D uncertain. CDR3 size: 10 residues. V dropped 5 bases and J dropped 5 bases, with 4 bases sitting between them. Germline V gene sequence: CDR1 SEHNR, CDR2 FQNEAQ (reference sequence). CDR3 bases: TGTGCCAGCAGCCCAGACGAGCAGTACTTC. It specifies CASSPDEQYF.

The rearrangement joins TRBV29-1 to TRBJ1-1; weak D call: TRBD1 (5 bases). The germline V and J ends were trimmed by 7 bases and 0 bases, with 12 bases remaining between them. The CDR3 consists of 13 residues. Per the germline V gene, CDR1 is SQVTM and CDR2 is ANQGSEA. CDR3 sequence (DNA): TGCAGCGCTGGGGACGGCATGAACACTGAAGCTTTCTTT. Translated: CSAGDGMNTEAFF.

The chain couples TRBV7-2 to TRBJ2-7; 8 bases are shared with TRBD1. Germline CDR1 SGHTA, CDR2 FQGNSA. Losses at the gene ends were 7 bases for V and 0 bases for J; bases not matched to a gene: 2. The CDR3 extends over 13 amino acids. DNA of the CDR3: TGTGCCAGCATGGGACAGGTCTCCTACGAGCAGTACTTC. Amino acid sequence: CASMGQVSYEQYF. The variable domain in full, completed from reference TRBV7-2 and TRBJ2-7, reads GAGVSQSPSNKVTEKGKDVELRCDPISGHTALYWYRQSLGQGLEFLIYFQGNSAPDKSGLPSDRFSAERTGGSVSTLTIQRTQQEDSAVYLCASMGQVSYEQYFGPGTRLTVT.

The chain is built from TRBV5-4 and TRBJ2-7; no clear D gene. V lost 3 bases to trimming and J lost 0 bases, with 13 bases between them. CDR3 length equals 15 residues. Looked up from germline, CDR1 is SGHNT and CDR2 is YYREEE (reference sequence). Here the CDR3 DNA reads TGTGCCAGCAGCTCGGGCTACGATAGCTCCTACGAGCAGTACTTC. Translation gives CASSSGYDSSYEQYF. The variable domain in full, completed from reference TRBV5-4 and TRBJ2-7, reads ETGVTQSPTHLIKTRGQQVTLRCSSQSGHNTVSWYQQALGQGPQFIFQYYREEENGRGNFPPRFSGLQFPNYSSELNVNALELDDSALYLCASSSGYDSSYEQYFGPGTRLTVT.

V gene TRBV11-2 combines with J gene TRBJ2-7; tentative D call: TRBD1 (5 bases). Germline V CDR1 and CDR2: SGHAT, FQNNGV. Trimming took off 5 bases at V and 3 bases at J, with 20 bases between the two ends. The CDR3 contains 16 residues. CDR3 sequence (DNA): TGTGCCAGCAGCACGATCAGGGTCTTCCCAAACTACGAGCAGTACTTC. Its protein product is CASSTIRVFPNYEQYF. Complete variable domain (other parts from reference TRBV11-2 and TRBJ2-7): EAGVAQSPRYKIIEKRQSVAFWCNPISGHATLYWYQQILGQGPKLLIQFQNNGVVDDSQLPKDRFSAERLKGVDSTLKIQPAKLEDSAVYLCASSTIRVFPNYEQYFGPGTRLTVT.

The chain uses TRBV19 and TRBJ2-4, with a weak D call TRBD2 (7 bases). The V end was cut by 10 bases, the J end by 0 bases, with 16 bases between. This CDR3 region has 15 residues. Germline loops: CDR1 LNHDA, CDR2 SQIVND (reference sequence). Here the CDR3 reads CATPWGGLAKNIQYF. CDR3 in DNA: TGTGCCACTCCCTGGGGGGGCCTAGCCAAAAACATTCAGTACTTC.